The entry below gives a single T cell receptor beta chain sequence along with its context. What it binds is unknown. This CDR3 region has 14 residues. Trimming removed 7 bases from V and 3 bases from J, with 15 bases in between. Per germline, CDR1 WNHNN and CDR2 SYGVQD (reference sequence). This record comes from a study of T cell responses to AZD1222 COVID-19 vaccine. Study-wide findings and caveats: Spike-specific TCR breadth rose after two AZD1222 doses, and depth rose as well.

TCRdb's table, derived via immunoSEQ multiplex PCR, lists solely in-frame clones and lacks some. The table includes around 120,000 clones, 88% detected once. The chain employs TRBV10-1 and TRBJ1-2; possibly TRBD1 for D (6 bases). Sample: peripheral blood, taken on day 0 of MenACWY control vaccination. This TCR came from an adult in good health. The CDR3: CASIRTGFDYGYTF. CDR3 in DNA: TGCGCCAGCATTCGAACAGGGTTTGACTATGGCTACACCTTC.